The clone carrying this T cell receptor beta chain was counted between two and nine times. What it binds is unknown. This record comes from a study of Ad26.COV2.S vaccination and SARS-CoV-2 variants. The study, taken as a whole, reports: An underestimation of total T cell responses may have resulted from the TCR breadth and depth analyses. Similar non-spike TCR breadth was seen in vaccine and placebo recipients.

Here immunoSEQ multiplex PCR was the method, and the copy in TCRdb shows in-frame clones only, minus some. The table shows about 280,000 clones, with around 87% occurring only once. Germline V gene data show CDR1 as KGHSH and CDR2 as LQKENI. This CDR3 region has 16 residues. The V end lost 2 bases, the J end lost 0 bases, and 11 bases lay between the germline ends. Treatment noted: roughly 19 received Ad26.COV2.S at low or high dose, single or two shots; several received placebo; per-sample allocation not given. Samples were taken on day 63 after the first vaccine or placebo injection. V is TRBV18 and J is TRBJ1-3; D gene ambiguous. Here the sequenced sample was peripheral blood, taken in a trial of Ad26.COV2.S vaccine versus placebo. This clonotype originated in a person aged 18-65 years who received the Ad26.COV2.S COVID-19 vaccine or a placebo. In DNA form, the CDR3 reads TGTGCCAGCTCACCAACTCGGATATTCTCTGGAAACACCATATATTTT. Its protein is CASSPTRIFSGNTIYF.